One and the same sample provided the 21 T cell receptor beta chains below, sequenced in a study of spatial heterogeneity in lung cancer (dated by TCRdb to about 2019). The meaning of the sample's time point label: sample taken at primary tumor resection. Whole RNA extracted from tumor and nontumor lung tissue, or from cryopreserved PBMC samples, was used for TCR sequencing without cell sorting. The protocol used for the library was 5' RACE. Sequenced on a NextSeq 500. Clones were called with MiXCR by TCRdb after fastp trimmed the public reads at Q25, and only in-frame beta chains were retained. Entries that share a CDR3 protein sequence are merged under the most common genes and DNA. Within this sample are roughly 46,000 distinct CDR3 sequences, with around 11% of them counted one time only. The ten largest clonotypes hold around 39% of the sample. The source was PBMCs, collected at surgery. These receptors were collected from a female donor with early-stage non-small cell lung cancer.

Ten or more counts support this clonotype. J is TRBJ1-1 and V is TRBV7-6; D not certain. This CDR3 spans 16 amino acids. Per germline, CDR1 SGHVS and CDR2 FNYEAQ. Trimming left V 5 bases short and J 0 bases short, with 16 bases between. The CDR3 spells CASSPQSGSMNTEAFF. The CDR3, as DNA: TGTGCCAGCAGCCCCCAATCGGGGTCCATGAACACTGAAGCTTTCTTT.

This clonotype has a handful of counts. The chain carries TRBV7-9 and TRBJ1-4; the D is unclear. CDR3 length: 15 amino acids. The germline V gene encodes CDR1 SEHNR and CDR2 FQNEAQ (reference sequence). The V gene lost 1 base and the J gene lost 1 base, with 7 bases spanning the gap. Here the CDR3 reads CASSLVSGTNEKLFF. The CDR3 coding sequence is TGTGCCAGCAGCTTAGTGTCGGGAACTAATGAAAAACTGTTTTTT.

This clonotype was recorded a few times. The rearrangement uses TRBV29-1 and TRBJ1-1; D possibly corresponds to TRBD1 (6 bases). The CDR3 totals 15 residues. The V gene lost 0 bases and the J gene lost 4 bases, with 15 bases spanning the gap. CDR1 SQVTM and CDR2 ANQGSEA come from the germline V gene. The chain's CDR3 is CSVEEGGGLGTEAFF. CDR3 coding DNA: TGCAGCGTTGAAGAAGGGGGGGGGCTGGGCACTGAAGCTTTCTTT.

DNA for the CDR3: TGCGCCAGCAGCCTCGCTGCAGGGAGTGTGACTAATGAAAAACTGTTTTTT. It is translated as CASSLAAGSVTNEKLFF. The chain carries TRBV5-1 and TRBJ1-4; D is possibly TRBD1 (5 bases). In germline, CDR1 is SGHRS, CDR2 YFSETQ. Trimming cost V 4 bases and J 2 bases, with 18 bases left between them. The CDR3 length is 17 residues.

This chain joins TRBV11-2 and TRBJ2-7; possibly TRBD2 for D (5 bases). V was trimmed by 5 bases and J by 1 base, leaving 15 bases between them. The CDR3 loop spans 15 amino acids. CDR1 SGHAT and CDR2 FQNNGV come from the germline V gene. DNA for the CDR3: TGTGCCAGCAGCGTCAGCCCCGGGGTTTCCTACGAGCAGTACTTC. It is translated as CASSVSPGVSYEQYF.

This clonotype was seen at least ten times. The V gene is TRBV5-4, the J gene TRBJ1-1; D gene uncertain. The CDR3 consists of 13 residues. Trimming took 3 bases from V and 2 from J, leaving 8 bases between them. Germline CDR1 and CDR2: SGHNT and YYREEE (reference sequence). As DNA, the CDR3 is TGTGCCAGCAGCTCTTGGAGAAACACTGAAGCTTTCTTT. Its protein product is CASSSWRNTEAFF.

This clonotype turned up a few times. The chain uses TRBV7-6 and TRBJ1-4; the match to TRBD1 covers 10 bases. Germline CDR1 SGHVS, CDR2 FNYEAQ. The CDR3 totals 15 residues. V lost 5 bases and J lost 4; bases outside the gene matches: 4. CDR3 DNA sequence: TGTGCCAGCAGCGCCGGGACAGGGGTTAATGAAAAACTGTTTTTT. The encoded protein is CASSAGTGVNEKLFF.

The V call is TRBV5-6, the J call TRBJ2-5; 14 bases match TRBD2. CDR1 SGHDT and CDR2 YYEEEE come from the germline V gene. V lost 4 bases and J lost 5; bases outside the gene matches: 4. The CDR3 length is 15 residues. CDR3 sequence reads: CASSTGTSGGETQYF. CDR3 coding DNA: TGTGCCAGCAGCACCGGGACTAGCGGGGGTGAGACCCAGTACTTC.

This clonotype came up many times. The rearrangement links TRBV20-1 to TRBJ1-2, with a weak D call TRBD1 (5 bases). CDR1 DFQATT and CDR2 SNEGSKA come from the germline V gene (reference sequence). The CDR3 has 13 residues. The V end was cut by 6 bases, the J end by 1 base, with 12 bases between. CDR3 residues: CSASWGDNYGYTF. CDR3 coding DNA: TGCAGTGCCTCCTGGGGGGATAACTATGGCTACACCTTC.

The rearrangement links TRBV3-1 to TRBJ2-2, with D unclear. Deletions cut 1 base from V and 0 bases from J, with 6 bases between. Looked up from germline, CDR1 is LGHDT and CDR2 is YNNKEL (reference sequence). The CDR3 covers 15 residues. The CDR3 spells CASSQARTNTGELFF. CDR3 nucleotide sequence: TGTGCCAGCAGCCAAGCGCGGACGAACACCGGGGAGCTGTTTTTT. The full variable domain, rest sourced from reference TRBV3-1 and TRBJ2-2, is DTAVSQTPKYLVTQMGNDKSIKCEQNLGHDTMYWYKQDSKKFLKIMFSYNNKELIINETVPNRFSPKSPDKAHLNLHINSLELGDSAVYFCASSQARTNTGELFFGEGSRLTVL.

The genes are TRBV7-9 and TRBJ2-7; 9 positions match TRBD1. The germline V gene has CDR1 SEHNR and CDR2 FQNEAQ (reference sequence). The CDR3 spans 14 residues. The V segment lost 5 bases and the J segment 3 bases; nucleotides outside the gene matches: 5. The CDR3 region has the DNA TGTGCCAGCAGCCCGTGGGACAGGGACTACGAGCAGTACTTC. It yields the protein CASSPWDRDYEQYF.

This clonotype was counted a few times. The chain employs TRBV7-9 and TRBJ2-2; D might be TRBD2 (6 bases). This CDR3 comprises 18 residues. The ends were cut back, 7 bases at V and 0 bases at J, with 21 bases in the middle. From germline, CDR1 is SEHNR and CDR2 FQNEAQ (reference sequence). This chain's CDR3 is CASTIHPGRPANTGELFF. CDR3 sequence (DNA): TGTGCCAGCACCATACACCCGGGGAGGCCCGCGAACACCGGGGAGCTGTTTTTT.

This sequence joins TRBV6-5 and TRBJ1-6; 9 nucleotides match TRBD1. The junction had 6 bases not matched to a gene; V was cut back by 11 bases and J by 7 bases. Germline CDR1 is MNHEY and CDR2 is SVGAGI. The CDR3 extends over 13 amino acids. This chain's CDR3 is CACRDRVNSPLHF. The CDR3 nucleotides are TGTGCCTGCCGGGACAGGGTAAATTCACCCCTCCACTTT.

This clonotype was recorded only once. The chain recombines TRBV28 with TRBJ2-7; D may correspond to TRBD1 or TRBD2 (5 bases each). CDR1 MDHEN and CDR2 SYDVKM come from the germline V gene. V gave up 8 bases and J gave up 10 bases, with 18 bases separating them. This CDR3 is built from 12 residues. CDR3 DNA sequence: TGTGCCAGCGGGGCCGGACTCGCGGAACAGTACTTC. Amino acids: CASGAGLAEQYF.

This clonotype was counted many times. The DNA of the CDR3 is TGTGCCAGCAGCTTAGGAAGCACTGAAGCTTTCTTT. Its translation is CASSLGSTEAFF. This rearrangement joins TRBV7-2 to TRBJ1-1; D remains ambiguous. CDR1 and CDR2 (germline): SGHTA, FQGNSA. CDR3 size: 12 residues. Between the trimmed V and J ends, which lost 1 base and 4 bases, there was a span of 4 bases.

This chain links TRBV6-5 with TRBJ2-3, with a possible D match to TRBD2 (6 bases). The CDR3 is 14 residues long. The germline gives CDR1 MNHEY, CDR2 SVGAGI. V was trimmed by 6 bases and J by 5 bases, leaving 15 bases between them. For the CDR3, the DNA is TGTGCCAGCAGAGAGGAGGGTTACCAAGATACGCAGTATTTT. Amino acid sequence: CASREEGYQDTQYF.

A word on this clonotype: One end of the junction does not line up with germline, which may come from a read error. This chain connects TRBV6-5 to TRBJ2-7; the D is unclear. The germline gives CDR1 MNHEY, CDR2 SVGAGI. CDR3 size: 12 residues. The CDR3 DNA follows: TGTGCCATCAGTCCTGGAACGGGCGAGCAGTACTTC. Encoded protein: CAISPGTGEQYF.

The rearrangement links TRBV5-4 to TRBJ1-2, with 10 bases aligning to TRBD1. V trimming: 0 bases; J trimming: 12 bases; junction bases outside the gene matches: 8. The CDR3 runs to 14 residues. CDR1 and CDR2 from the germline V gene are SGHNT and YYREEE (reference sequence). The CDR3, as DNA: TGTGCCAGCAGCTTGGGACAGGGGGCACGGGGCGACACCTTC. Its translation: CASSLGQGARGDTF.

The rearrangement uses TRBV6-5 and TRBJ2-7, with 9 bases aligning to TRBD1. The ends lost 0 bases at V and 3 bases at J; junction bases unmatched: 3. From germline, CDR1 is MNHEY and CDR2 SVGAGI. The CDR3 sequence is 15 residues long. The DNA for the CDR3 is TGTGCCAGCAGTTACTCAGCGGGACAGGGCTACGAGCAGTACTTC. This translates into CASSYSAGQGYEQYF.

The rearrangement joins TRBV6-2 or TRBV6-3 to TRBJ1-5; possible D gene TRBD1, 6 bases. The V gene lost 2 bases and the J gene lost 7 bases, with 12 bases spanning the gap. In germline, CDR1 is MNHEY, CDR2 SVGEGT. The CDR3 loop spans 14 amino acids. Here the CDR3 reads CASSYMGGGQPQHF. CDR3 DNA: TGTGCCAGCAGTTACATGGGGGGCGGCCAGCCCCAGCATTTT.

This clonotype was detected ten times or more. In DNA form, the CDR3 reads TGTGCCATCAGTAACACAGGGAATTCACCCCTCCACTTT. Amino acids: CAISNTGNSPLHF. The J gene is TRBJ1-6, the V gene TRBV10-3; tentatively, D is TRBD1 (6 bases). Trimming stripped 5 bases from V and 7 bases from J, with 9 bases between. CDR1 ENHRY and CDR2 SYGVKD come from the germline V gene. The CDR3 covers 13 residues.